This T cell receptor (beta chain) was recovered during a study of shared clonotypes between healthy human individuals. Every donor was a Caucasian adult from Nashville, Tennessee. CD45RA+ naive and CD45RA-negative memory subsets were separated from CD4+ cells. Germline CDR1 is MNHNY and CDR2 is SVGAGI (reference sequence). Trimming left V 5 bases short and J 8 bases short, with 13 bases between. This CDR3 is built from 13 residues. Using immunoSEQ multiplex PCR, the repertoire was profiled, and TCRdb retains in-frame clones only, with some absent. The sample includes about 730,000 clones, over 55% of them seen just once.

This clonotype originated in a woman between 25 and 40 years old in good health. The V call is TRBV6-6, the J call TRBJ2-1, with D tentatively TRBD2 (6 bases). The sequencing sample was made of memory CD4+ T cells sorted from blood. Stated subset: CD45RA-negative fraction. The CDR3 nucleotides read TGTGCCAGCAGTCCCGGGAGTAGGGATGAGCAGTTCTTC. It codes for CASSPGSRDEQFF.